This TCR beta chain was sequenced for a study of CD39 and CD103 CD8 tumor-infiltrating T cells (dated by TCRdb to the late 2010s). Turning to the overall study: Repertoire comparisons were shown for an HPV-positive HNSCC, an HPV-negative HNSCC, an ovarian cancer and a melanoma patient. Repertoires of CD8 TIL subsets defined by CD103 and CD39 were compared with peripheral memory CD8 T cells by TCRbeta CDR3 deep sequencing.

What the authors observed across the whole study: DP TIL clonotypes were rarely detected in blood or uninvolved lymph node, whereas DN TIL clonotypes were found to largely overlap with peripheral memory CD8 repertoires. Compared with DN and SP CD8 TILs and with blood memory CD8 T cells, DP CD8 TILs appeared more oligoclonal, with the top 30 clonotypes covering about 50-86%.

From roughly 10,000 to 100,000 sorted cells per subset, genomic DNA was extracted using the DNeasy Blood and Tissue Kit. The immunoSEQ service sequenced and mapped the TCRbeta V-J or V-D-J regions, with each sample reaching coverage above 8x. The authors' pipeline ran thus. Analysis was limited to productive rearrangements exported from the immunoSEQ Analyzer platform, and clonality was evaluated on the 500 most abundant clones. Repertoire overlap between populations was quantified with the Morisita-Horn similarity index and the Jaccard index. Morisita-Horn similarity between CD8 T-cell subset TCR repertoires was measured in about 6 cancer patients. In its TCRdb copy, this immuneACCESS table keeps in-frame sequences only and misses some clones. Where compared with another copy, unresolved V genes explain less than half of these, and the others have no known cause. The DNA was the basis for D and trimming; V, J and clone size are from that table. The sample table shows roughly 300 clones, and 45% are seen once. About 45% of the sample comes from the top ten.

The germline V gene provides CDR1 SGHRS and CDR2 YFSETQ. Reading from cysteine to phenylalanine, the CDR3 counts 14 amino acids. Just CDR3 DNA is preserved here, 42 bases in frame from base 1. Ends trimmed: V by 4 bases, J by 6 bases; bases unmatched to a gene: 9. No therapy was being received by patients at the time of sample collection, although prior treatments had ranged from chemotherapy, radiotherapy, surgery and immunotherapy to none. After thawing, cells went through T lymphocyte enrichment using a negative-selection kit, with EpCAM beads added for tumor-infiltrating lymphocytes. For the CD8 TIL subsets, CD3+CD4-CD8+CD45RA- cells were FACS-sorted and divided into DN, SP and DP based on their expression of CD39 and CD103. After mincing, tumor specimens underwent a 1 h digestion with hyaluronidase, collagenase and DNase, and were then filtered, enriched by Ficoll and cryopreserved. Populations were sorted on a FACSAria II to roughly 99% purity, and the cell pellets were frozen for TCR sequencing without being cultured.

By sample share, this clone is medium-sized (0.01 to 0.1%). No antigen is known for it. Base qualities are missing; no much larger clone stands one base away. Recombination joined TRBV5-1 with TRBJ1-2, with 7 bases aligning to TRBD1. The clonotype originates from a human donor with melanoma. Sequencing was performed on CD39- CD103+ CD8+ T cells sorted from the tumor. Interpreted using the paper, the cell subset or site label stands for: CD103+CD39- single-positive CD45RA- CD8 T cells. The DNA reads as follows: TGCGCCAGCAGCCTGGAGACAGGGCTGGATGGCTACACCTTC. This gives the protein CASSLETGLDGYTF.